The clone carrying this T cell receptor (beta chain) was seen a handful of times. The sample is drawn from a study of T cells in Graves' hyperthyroidism and ophthalmopathy. Using RNA transcripts as the source, TCR beta CDR3 regions were amplified. Primed by the HTBI set, a first-round RT-PCR was run on the TCR CDR3. TCRdb re-called the multiplex PCR reads with MiXCR, one entry per CDR3 protein. The data hold 700,000 to 850,000 distinct CDR3 sequences, with 30% to 40% observed a single time. Diagnosis of hyperthyroidism was new in patients aged 18 to 65, and its duration was under 2 months. Diagnoses rested on clinical symptoms, serum thyroxine and TRAb, thyroid ultrasound and orbital computed tomography. Germline lookup yields CDR1 DFQATT and CDR2 SNEGSKA (reference sequence). The CDR3 totals 17 residues. Unmatched junction bases numbered 16, after V lost 5 bases and J lost 0 bases.

This receptor was obtained from a woman between 35 and 50 years old with Graves' hyperthyroidism. The chain combines TRBV20-1 with TRBJ2-7; 7 nucleotides match TRBD1. The source material was blood. The CDR3 is CSAPTLGRDRASYEQYF. CDR3 DNA: TGCAGTGCTCCTACCCTCGGCCGGGACAGAGCCTCCTACGAGCAGTACTTC.